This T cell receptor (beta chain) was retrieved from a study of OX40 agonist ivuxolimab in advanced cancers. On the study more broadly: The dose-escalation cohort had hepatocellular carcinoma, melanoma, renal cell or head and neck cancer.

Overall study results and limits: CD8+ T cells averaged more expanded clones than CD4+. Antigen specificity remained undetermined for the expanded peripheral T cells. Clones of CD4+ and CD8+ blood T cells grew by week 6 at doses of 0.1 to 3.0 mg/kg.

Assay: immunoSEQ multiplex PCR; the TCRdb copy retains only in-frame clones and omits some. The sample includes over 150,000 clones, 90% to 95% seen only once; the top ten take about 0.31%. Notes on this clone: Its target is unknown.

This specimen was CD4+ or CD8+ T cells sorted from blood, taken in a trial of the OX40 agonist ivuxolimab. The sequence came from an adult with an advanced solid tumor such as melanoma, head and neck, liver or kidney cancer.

The CDR3 loop is CASSFRGNGYTF. Written as DNA, the CDR3 is TGTGCCAGCAGCTTTCGGGGAAATGGCTACACCTTC. The V gene is TRBV7-9, the J gene TRBJ1-2; D remains ambiguous. Trimming cost V 3 bases and J 6 bases, with 8 bases left between them. The CDR3 runs 12 residues. Germline-derived CDR1 and CDR2 are SEHNR and FQNEAQ (reference sequence).